The clone carrying this TCR beta chain was seen ten or more times. Its antigen is still unknown. The study tagged each TCR cDNA molecule with a unique molecular identifier. Each CDR3 protein gets one entry after TCRdb re-called the 5' RACE reads with MiXCR. The sample has over 14,000 distinct CDR3 sequences; over 9% are singletons. These data come from a study of spatial heterogeneity in lung cancer. Study information: In raw reads, more than 8.5 appearances on average were recorded for each unique TCR and UMI combination. Study results and caveats: TCRs found ubiquitously expanded in tumor appeared in blood more at resection than at follow-up.

Time point in this sample: sample taken at primary tumor resection. Unsorted whole RNA samples from tumor, nontumor lung or frozen PBMC were sequenced. 55 to 80 TRACERx patients with early, untreated non-small cell lung cancer donated samples. Looked up from germline, CDR1 is SGHRS and CDR2 is YFSETQ. Trimming removed 3 bases at V and 4 bases at J, with 16 bases between. CDR3 length: 15 residues. This TCR derives from a male donor with early-stage non-small cell lung cancer. The rearrangement links TRBV5-1 to TRBJ1-1; D is unclear. The sample was PBMCs, taken at surgery. CDR3 in amino acids: CASSSTVGGSTEAFF. In nucleotides, the CDR3 is TGCGCCAGCAGCTCGACGGTCGGCGGGTCCACTGAAGCTTTCTTT.